This is a list of T cell receptor beta chains from one sample in a study of blood T cell repertoires in COVID-19. The method was immunoSEQ multiplex PCR; TCRdb's version includes in-frame clones alone and lacks a portion of them. Counted here are about 97,000 clones, around 73% occurring once; the ten biggest clones make up roughly 10%. The sequenced sample consisted of peripheral blood. The receptors shown here come from a man aged 55 to 70 with active or convalescent COVID-19. Each CDR3 is given with its conserved first and last residue. The order of the fields is J gene, D gene, clone size, V gene, CDR3 protein, CDR3 DNA. The D gene is left open where the match is weak. The size field is filled for only some rows; it gives once, few, many or a size class.

TRBJ2-1 | TRBD2 | - | TRBV28 | CASSFWGRADNEQFF | TGTGCCAGCAGTTTTTGGGGGAGGGCCGACAATGAGCAGTTCTTC
TRBJ1-1 | TRBD1 | - | TRBV2 | CASREAGGFTEAFF | TGTGCCAGCAGAGAAGCAGGGGGCTTCACTGAAGCTTTCTTT
TRBJ2-5 | - | - | TRBV5-1 | CASSFGANQETQYF | TGCGCCAGCAGCTTTGGGGCCAACCAAGAGACCCAGTACTTC
TRBJ2-1 | TRBD1 | - | TRBV14 | CASSRRTGYNEQFF | TGTGCCAGCAGCCGCCGGACAGGATACAATGAGCAGTTCTTC
TRBJ1-3 | - | - | TRBV7-2 | CASSPARGGPGNTIYF | TGTGCCAGCAGCCCGGCCCGGGGGGGACCTGGAAACACCATATATTTT
TRBJ2-2 | - | - | TRBV12-3/TRBV12-4 | CASSSTKRGELFF | TGTGCCAGCAGTTCCACGAAGCGCGGGGAGCTGTTTTTT
TRBJ2-1 | TRBD2 | - | TRBV7-9 | CASSSVLAASYNEQFF | TGTGCCAGCAGCTCCGTCCTAGCGGCATCCTACAATGAGCAGTTCTTC
TRBJ1-2 | - | - | TRBV5-8 | CASSSWRGANYGYTF | TGTGCCAGCAGCTCTTGGAGGGGAGCCAACTATGGCTACACCTTC
TRBJ2-1 | TRBD2 | - | TRBV4-3 | CASSQAGLAGGPAFF | TGCGCCAGCAGCCAAGCAGGACTAGCGGGAGGTCCTGCGTTCTTC
TRBJ2-5 | TRBD1 | - | TRBV7-9 | CASTLGQGLLEAQYF | TGTGCCAGCACCTTGGGACAGGGACTCCTCGAGGCCCAGTACTTC
TRBJ1-1 | - | - | TRBV20-1 | CSASSGRPEAFF | TGCAGTGCTAGTAGCGGTCGGCCAGAAGCTTTCTTT
TRBJ2-1 | TRBD2 | few | TRBV10-3 | CAISRGGGVAGSSSYNEQFF | TGTGCCATCAGCCGAGGGGGTGGGGTAGCGGGGTCGAGCTCCTACAATGAGCAGTTCTTC
TRBJ2-1 | TRBD2 | - | TRBV19 | CASRGGPSGKYNEQFF | TGTGCCAGTAGGGGGGGGCCTAGCGGGAAATACAATGAGCAGTTCTTC
TRBJ1-1 | - | - | TRBV7-2 | CASSARGAVNTEAFF | TGTGCCAGCAGCGCGCGGGGGGCAGTAAACACTGAAGCTTTCTTT
TRBJ1-2 | - | few | TRBV4-3 | CASSQEWATVAFATF | TGCGCCAGCAGCCAAGAGTGGGCCACGGTAGCGTTCGCCACCTTC
TRBJ1-5 | - | - | TRBV12-5 | CASGLLRGSFVGNQPQHF | TGTGCTAGTGGTCTTCTCAGGGGTTCATTCGTGGGCAATCAGCCCCAGCATTTT
TRBJ2-1 | TRBD1 | few | TRBV9 | CASSPILSDRGANNEQFF | TGTGCCAGCAGCCCGATACTCTCGGACAGGGGGGCAAACAATGAGCAGTTCTTC
TRBJ2-2 | TRBD1 | once | TRBV12-5 | CASGLVFQTGGRGELFF | TGTGCTAGTGGTTTGGTCTTCCAAACAGGGGGGCGCGGGGAGCTGTTTTTT
TRBJ1-1 | - | - | TRBV5-1 | CASSLVGGVFTEAFF | TGCGCCAGCAGCTTGGTTGGAGGGGTATTCACTGAAGCTTTCTTT
TRBJ2-7 | TRBD1 | - | TRBV11-3 | CASSGHRGRYEQYF | TGTGCCAGCAGCGGACACAGGGGGCGGTACGAGCAGTACTTC
TRBJ2-1 | - | once | TRBV18 | CASSSSSSSYNEQFF | TGTGCCAGCTCTTCTAGCAGTAGCTCCTACAATGAGCAGTTCTTC
TRBJ1-2 | - | - | TRBV5-1 | CASSLGGGYGYTF | TGCGCCAGCAGCTTGGGAGGAGGCTATGGCTACACCTTC
TRBJ2-1 | TRBD2 | - | TRBV7-9 | CASSLLVTSDLNEQFF | TGTGCCAGCAGCTTACTCGTGACTAGCGATTTAAATGAGCAGTTCTTC
TRBJ2-1 | TRBD2 | - | TRBV7-8 | CASSSPYGSGSSSYNEQFF | TGTGCCAGCAGCTCCCCTTACGGTAGCGGGTCTAGCTCCTACAATGAGCAGTTCTTC
TRBJ1-1 | TRBD1 | few | TRBV7-2 | CASSIRQGPNTEAFF | TGTGCCAGCAGCATACGACAGGGTCCGAACACTGAAGCTTTCTTT
TRBJ1-1 | - | once | TRBV19 | CASTLRGNTEAFF | TGTGCCAGTACCCTCCGGGGGAACACTGAAGCTTTCTTT